The rows below give T cell receptor beta chains drawn from one sample of a study of T-cell reconstitution after alpha-beta-depleted transplantation in children. TCRdb re-derived calls from the PCR reads in MiXCR, one entry per CDR3 protein. The sample holds approximately 250,000 distinct CDR3 sequences; about 23% are singletons and the top ten take roughly 2.6%. Specimen: PBMCs, collected before TCRalphabeta/CD19-depleted stem cell transplant. The receptors originated from a girl aged 2 to 10 with Fanconi anemia, due to receive a stem cell transplant. Both conserved end residues are part of each CDR3. A D gene is named only where the DNA matches it firmly. The size field is filled for only some rows; it gives once, few, many or a size class.

V: TRBV5-1; size: few; D: .; J: TRBJ2-3; length: 15; CDR3: CASSLVRSSTDTQYF; DNA: TGCGCCAGCAGCTTGGTCCGATCTAGCACAGATACGCAGTATTTT
V: TRBV7-3; size: .; D: .; J: TRBJ2-5; length: 15; CDR3: CASSLGSAGRETQYF; DNA: TGTGCCAGCAGCTTAGGATCGGCAGGACGAGAGACCCAGTACTTC
V: TRBV13; size: .; D: .; J: TRBJ1-2; length: 18; CDR3: CASSLISSGVPAVYGYTF; DNA: TGTGCCAGCAGCTTAATATCCTCAGGTGTCCCAGCCGTCTATGGCTACACCTTC
V: TRBV20-1; size: many; D: TRBD1; J: TRBJ1-5; length: 15; CDR3: CSARDPGTGRQPQHF; DNA: TGCAGTGCTAGGGACCCCGGGACAGGGCGACAGCCCCAGCATTTT
V: TRBV29-1; size: .; D: TRBD1; J: TRBJ1-2; length: 15; CDR3: CSGRGRGLSYYGYTF; DNA: TGCAGCGGTAGGGGGAGGGGGCTCTCTTACTATGGCTACACCTTC
V: TRBV7-2; size: many; D: .; J: TRBJ2-5; length: 13; CDR3: CASSSGLLETQYF; DNA: TGTGCCAGCAGCTCGGGACTCCTTGAGACCCAGTACTTC
V: TRBV27; size: .; D: .; J: TRBJ2-7; length: 16; CDR3: CASSLLGSRGGYEQYF; DNA: TGTGCCAGCAGTTTATTAGGAAGCAGGGGAGGATACGAGCAGTACTTC
V: TRBV6-5; size: many; D: .; J: TRBJ2-3; length: 14; CDR3: CASSYSFGKRPQYF; DNA: TGTGCCAGCAGTTACTCTTTCGGGAAAAGGCCTCAGTATTTT
V: TRBV6-4; size: .; D: TRBD1; J: TRBJ1-2; length: 16; CDR3: CASSDGQGTTNYGYTF; DNA: TGTGCCAGCAGTGACGGACAGGGAACGACTAACTATGGCTACACCTTC
V: TRBV20-1; size: once; D: .; J: TRBJ2-1; length: 17; CDR3: CSARDPQEPNSPFGQFF; DNA: TGCAGTGCTAGAGATCCTCAGGAGCCCAATTCCCCCTTTGGGCAGTTCTTC
V: TRBV7-9; size: .; D: .; J: TRBJ1-1; length: 16; CDR3: CASSLDFGQTNTEAFF; DNA: TGTGCCAGCAGCTTAGACTTCGGACAAACGAACACTGAAGCTTTCTTT
V: TRBV12-3/TRBV12-4; size: .; D: .; J: TRBJ2-2; length: 12; CDR3: CASIDVAGELFF; DNA: TGTGCCAGCATAGACGTGGCCGGGGAGCTGTTTTTT
V: TRBV12-3/TRBV12-4; size: few; D: TRBD2; J: TRBJ2-3; length: 17; CDR3: CASSLEGLAGSTDTQYF; DNA: TGTGCCAGCAGTTTAGAGGGACTAGCGGGGAGCACAGATACGCAGTATTTT
V: TRBV27; size: few; D: TRBD1; J: TRBJ1-3; length: 15; CDR3: CASSFGQGSGNTIYF; DNA: TGTGCCAGCAGTTTTGGACAGGGCTCTGGAAACACCATATATTTT
V: TRBV5-1; size: many; D: .; J: TRBJ2-4; length: 13; CDR3: CASSLDRLNIQYF; DNA: TGCGCCAGCAGCTTGGATAGGCTAAACATTCAGTACTTC
V: TRBV20-1; size: many; D: .; J: TRBJ2-7; length: 14; CDR3: CSASVVLKRDEQYF; DNA: TGCAGTGCTAGCGTAGTCTTGAAAAGGGACGAGCAGTACTTC
V: TRBV6-1; size: few; D: .; J: TRBJ1-4; length: 16; CDR3: CASSLTTGATNEKLFF; DNA: TGTGCCAGCAGCCTCACCACAGGAGCAACTAATGAAAAACTGTTTTTT
V: TRBV28; size: many; D: TRBD1; J: TRBJ1-1; length: 14; CDR3: CASSFRGGDTEAFF; DNA: TGTGCCAGCAGTTTCAGGGGGGGGGACACTGAAGCTTTCTTT
V: TRBV11-2; size: .; D: TRBD2; J: TRBJ2-1; length: 18; CDR3: CASSLERLAASSYNEQFF; DNA: TGTGCCAGCAGCTTAGAAAGACTAGCGGCTAGCTCCTACAATGAGCAGTTCTTC
V: TRBV6-2/TRBV6-3; size: .; D: .; J: TRBJ2-7; length: 14; CDR3: CASSYGGHAYEQYF; DNA: TGTGCCAGCAGTTACGGGGGACACGCCTACGAGCAGTACTTC
V: TRBV28; size: many; D: .; J: TRBJ2-7; length: 11; CDR3: CASSTEYEQYF; DNA: TGTGCCAGCAGTACAGAGTACGAGCAGTACTTC
V: TRBV4-1; size: many; D: TRBD2; J: TRBJ2-1; length: 16; CDR3: CASSHLAGGPYNEQFF; DNA: TGCGCCAGCAGCCACTTAGCGGGAGGGCCATACAATGAGCAGTTCTTC